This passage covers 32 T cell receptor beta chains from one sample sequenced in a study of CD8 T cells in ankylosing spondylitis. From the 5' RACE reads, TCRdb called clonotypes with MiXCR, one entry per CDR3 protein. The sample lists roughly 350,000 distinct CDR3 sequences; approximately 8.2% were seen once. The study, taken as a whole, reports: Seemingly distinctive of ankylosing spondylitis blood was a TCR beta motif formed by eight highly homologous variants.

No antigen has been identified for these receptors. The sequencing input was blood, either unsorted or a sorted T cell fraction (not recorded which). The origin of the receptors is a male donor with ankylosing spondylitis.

The CDR3 DNA reads TGTGCCAGCAGCTTTTTGGGGGGAGGTGGCACAGATACGCAGTATTTT. Its protein product is CASSFLGGGGTDTQYF. The chain links TRBV13 to TRBJ2-3; possibly TRBD2 for D (6 bases). Germline V gene lookup returns CDR1 PRHDT and CDR2 FYEKMQ (reference sequence). V lost 3 bases to trimming and J lost 1 base, with 14 bases between them. CDR3 length: 16 residues.

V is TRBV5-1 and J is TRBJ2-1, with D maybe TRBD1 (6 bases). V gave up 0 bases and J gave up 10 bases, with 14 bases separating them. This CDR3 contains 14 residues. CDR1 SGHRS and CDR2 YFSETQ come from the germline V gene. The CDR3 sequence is CASSLAMRQDEQFF. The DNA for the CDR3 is TGCGCCAGCAGCTTGGCCATGCGACAGGACGAGCAGTTCTTC.

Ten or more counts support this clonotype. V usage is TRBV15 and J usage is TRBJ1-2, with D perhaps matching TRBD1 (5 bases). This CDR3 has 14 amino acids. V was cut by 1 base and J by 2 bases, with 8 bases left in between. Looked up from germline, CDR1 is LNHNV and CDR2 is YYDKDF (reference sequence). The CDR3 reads CATSRATANYGYTF. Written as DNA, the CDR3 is TGTGCCACCAGCAGAGCGACAGCCAACTATGGCTACACCTTC.

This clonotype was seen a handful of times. CDR3 residues: CASSRRLAGSYEQYF. CDR3 nucleotides: TGTGCCAGCAGCCGAAGACTAGCGGGATCCTACGAGCAGTACTTC. V usage is TRBV28 and J usage is TRBJ2-7, with TRBD2 matching 11 bases. There are 15 residues in the CDR3. J was trimmed by 1 base and V by 6 bases; bases with no gene match: 5. Germline CDR1 MDHEN, CDR2 SYDVKM.

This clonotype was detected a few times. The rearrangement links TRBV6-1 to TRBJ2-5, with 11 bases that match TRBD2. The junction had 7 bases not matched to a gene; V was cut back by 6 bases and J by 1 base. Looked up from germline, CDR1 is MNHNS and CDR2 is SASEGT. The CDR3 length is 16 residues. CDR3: CASSPSGRTPQETQYF. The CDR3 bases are TGTGCCAGCAGCCCTAGCGGGAGGACCCCCCAAGAGACCCAGTACTTC.

CDR3 in DNA: TGCAGTGCTAGACCCGGGAGGGCCCTCAATGAGCAGTTCTTC. Its translation: CSARPGRALNEQFF. The genes are TRBV20-1 and TRBJ2-1; TRBD2 agrees at 8 bases. J gave up 6 bases and V 2 bases, and 6 bases lay outside the gene matches. Germline V lookup: CDR1 DFQATT, CDR2 SNEGSKA (reference sequence). The CDR3 extends over 14 amino acids.

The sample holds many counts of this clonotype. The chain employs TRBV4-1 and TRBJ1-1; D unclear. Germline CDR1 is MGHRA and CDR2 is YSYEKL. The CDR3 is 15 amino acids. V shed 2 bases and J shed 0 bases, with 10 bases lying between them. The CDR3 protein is CASSQFGSLNTEAFF. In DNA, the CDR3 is TGCGCCAGCAGCCAATTCGGGAGTCTGAACACTGAAGCTTTCTTT.

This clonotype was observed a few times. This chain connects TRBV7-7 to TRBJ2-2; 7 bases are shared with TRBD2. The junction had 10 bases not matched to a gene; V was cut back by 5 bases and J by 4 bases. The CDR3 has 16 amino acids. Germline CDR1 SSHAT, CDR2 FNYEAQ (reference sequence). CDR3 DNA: TGTGCCAGCAGCCCGGGGGAGGGAGGGCTCACCGGGGAGCTGTTTTTT. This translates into CASSPGEGGLTGELFF.

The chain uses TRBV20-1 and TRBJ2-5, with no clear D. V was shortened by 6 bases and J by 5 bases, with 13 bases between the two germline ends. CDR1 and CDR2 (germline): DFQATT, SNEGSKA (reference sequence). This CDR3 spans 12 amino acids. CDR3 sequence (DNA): TGCAGTGCCCATCCGGCTAAGGAGACCCAGTACTTC. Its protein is CSAHPAKETQYF.

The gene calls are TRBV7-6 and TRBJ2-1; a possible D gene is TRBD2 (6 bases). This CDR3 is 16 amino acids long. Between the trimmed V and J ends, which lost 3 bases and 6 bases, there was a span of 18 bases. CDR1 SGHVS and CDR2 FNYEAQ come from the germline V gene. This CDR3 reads CASSFPGSFLGNEQFF. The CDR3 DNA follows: TGTGCCAGCAGCTTCCCCGGGAGCTTCCTTGGCAATGAGCAGTTCTTC.

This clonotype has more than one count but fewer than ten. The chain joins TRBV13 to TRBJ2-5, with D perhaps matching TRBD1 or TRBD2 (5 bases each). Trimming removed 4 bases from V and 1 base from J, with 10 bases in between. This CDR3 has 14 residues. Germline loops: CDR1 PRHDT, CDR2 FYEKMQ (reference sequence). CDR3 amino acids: CASSSRGGQETQYF. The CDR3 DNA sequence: TGTGCCAGCAGCTCACGTGGGGGCCAAGAGACCCAGTACTTC.

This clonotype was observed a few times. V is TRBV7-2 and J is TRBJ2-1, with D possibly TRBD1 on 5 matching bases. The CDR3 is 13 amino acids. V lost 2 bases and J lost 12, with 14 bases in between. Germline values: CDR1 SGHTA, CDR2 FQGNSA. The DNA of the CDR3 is TGTGCCAGCAGCTTAATCGGACATTCGGGGCAGTTCTTC. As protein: CASSLIGHSGQFF.

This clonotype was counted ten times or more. The CDR3 is CASSEFQGLNEKLFF. CDR3 DNA: TGTGCCAGCAGTGAATTTCAGGGACTTAATGAAAAACTGTTTTTT. The genes are TRBV25-1 and TRBJ1-4, with a possible D match to TRBD1 (5 bases). CDR1 is MGHDK and CDR2 is SYGVNS in the germline V gene. The length of the CDR3 is 15 residues. V gave up 1 base and J gave up 4 bases, with 10 bases separating them.

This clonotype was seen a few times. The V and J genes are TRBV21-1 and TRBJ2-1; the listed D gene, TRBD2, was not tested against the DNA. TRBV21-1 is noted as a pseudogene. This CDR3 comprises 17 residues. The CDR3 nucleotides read TGTGCCAGCAGCAAAGTCAAGGGGACTAGAAGTGACAATGAGCAGTTCTTC. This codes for CASSKVKGTRSDNEQFF.

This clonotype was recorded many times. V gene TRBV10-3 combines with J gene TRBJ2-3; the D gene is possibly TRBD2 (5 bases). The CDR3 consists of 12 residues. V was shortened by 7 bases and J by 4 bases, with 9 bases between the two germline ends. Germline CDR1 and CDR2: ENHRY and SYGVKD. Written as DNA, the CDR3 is TGTGCCATCATGGATAGCGCAGATACGCAGTATTTT. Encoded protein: CAIMDSADTQYF.

The CDR3 bases are TGCAGTGCTGAAGCAGCCAAAAACATTCAGTACTTC. This gives the protein CSAEAAKNIQYF. The V gene is TRBV20-1, the J gene TRBJ2-4; no clear D. The CDR3 is 12 amino acids. The V end was cut by 5 bases, the J end by 0 bases, with 5 bases between. Germline CDR1 and CDR2: DFQATT and SNEGSKA (reference sequence).

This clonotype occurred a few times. CDR3 bases: TGTGCCAGCAGTGAAGCGCGGGTGGGAGCGCTAAAAGAGACCCAGTACTTC. This gives the protein CASSEARVGALKETQYF. The chain uses TRBV2 and TRBJ2-5, with a tentative D call TRBD2 (5 bases). CDR1 is SNHLY, CDR2 FYNNEI, per germline. With 0 bases removed from V and 3 bases from J, the gap between germline ends came to 17 bases. The CDR3 contains 17 residues.

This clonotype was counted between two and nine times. CDR3 region: CASSGEWGTDTQYF. The DNA for the CDR3 is TGTGCCAGCTCAGGGGAGTGGGGCACAGATACGCAGTATTTT. J is TRBJ2-3 and V is TRBV18, with a possible D match to TRBD2 (5 bases). Trimming removed 5 bases at V and 1 base at J, with 10 bases between. The CDR3 contains 14 residues. Germline CDR1 KGHSH, CDR2 LQKENI.

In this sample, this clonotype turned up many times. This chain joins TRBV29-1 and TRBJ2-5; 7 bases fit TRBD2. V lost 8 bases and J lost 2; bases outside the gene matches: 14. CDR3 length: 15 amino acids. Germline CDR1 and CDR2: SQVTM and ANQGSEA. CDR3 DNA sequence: TGCAGCATTAAACAGGCCCCCGGGAGGCAAGAGACCCAGTACTTC. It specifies CSIKQAPGRQETQYF.

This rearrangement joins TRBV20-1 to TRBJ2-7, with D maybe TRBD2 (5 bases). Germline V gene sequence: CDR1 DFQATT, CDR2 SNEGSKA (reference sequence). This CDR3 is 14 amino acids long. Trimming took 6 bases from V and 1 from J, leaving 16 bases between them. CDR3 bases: TGCAGTGCCCGCCGGGGTGGAAATTCCTACGAGCAGTACTTC. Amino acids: CSARRGGNSYEQYF.

Here the CDR3 reads CASSYSLAGASNEQFF. In nucleotides, the CDR3 is TGTGCCAGCAGTTACTCGTTAGCGGGAGCGTCCAATGAGCAGTTCTTC. The chain uses TRBV6-5 and TRBJ2-1, with 9 bases lining up with TRBD2. Germline V gene data show CDR1 as MNHEY and CDR2 as SVGAGI. Trimming took 0 bases from V and 6 from J; bases not matched to a gene: 6. The CDR3 extends over 16 amino acids.

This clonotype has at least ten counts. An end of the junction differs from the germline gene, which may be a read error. CDR3 protein: CSVEGDPETQYF. The CDR3 DNA sequence: TGCAGCGTAGAAGGGGATCCGGAGACCCAGTACTTC. The chain is built from TRBV29-1 and TRBJ2-5; D possibly corresponds to TRBD1 (5 bases). CDR1 is SQVTM, CDR2 ANQGSEA, per germline. The CDR3 spans 12 residues. The full variable domain, with the rest looked up from reference TRBV29-1 and TRBJ2-5, is SAVISQKPSRDICQRGTSLTIQCQVDSQVTMMFWYRQQPGQSLTLIATANQGSEATYESGFVIDKFPISRPNLTFSTLTVSNMSPEDSSIYLCSVEGDPETQYFGPGTRLLVL.

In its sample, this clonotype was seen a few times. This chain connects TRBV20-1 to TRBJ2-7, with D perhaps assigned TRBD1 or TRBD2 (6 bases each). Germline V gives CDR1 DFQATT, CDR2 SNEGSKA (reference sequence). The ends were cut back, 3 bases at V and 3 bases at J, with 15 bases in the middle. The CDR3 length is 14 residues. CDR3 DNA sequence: TGCAGTGCTAGTGGGGCGGGACACCTCTACGAGCAGTACTTC. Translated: CSASGAGHLYEQYF.

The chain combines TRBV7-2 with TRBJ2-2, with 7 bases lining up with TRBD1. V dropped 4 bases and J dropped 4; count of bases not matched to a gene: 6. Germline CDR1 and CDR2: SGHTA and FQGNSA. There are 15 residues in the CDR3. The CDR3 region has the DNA TGTGCCAGCAGCTACCCGACAGGGCGCACCGGGGAGCTGTTTTTT. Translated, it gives CASSYPTGRTGELFF.

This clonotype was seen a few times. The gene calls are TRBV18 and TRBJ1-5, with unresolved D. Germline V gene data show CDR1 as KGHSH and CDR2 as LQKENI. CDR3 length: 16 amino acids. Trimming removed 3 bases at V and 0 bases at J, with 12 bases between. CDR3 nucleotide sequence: TGTGCCAGCTCACCGGGCGGCAGGAGTAGCAATCAGCCCCAGCATTTT. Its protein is CASSPGGRSSNQPQHF.

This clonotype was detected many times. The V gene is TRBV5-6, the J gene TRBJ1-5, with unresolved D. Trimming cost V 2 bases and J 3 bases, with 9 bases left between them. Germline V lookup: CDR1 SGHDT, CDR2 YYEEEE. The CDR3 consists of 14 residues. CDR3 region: CASSFGPINQPQHF. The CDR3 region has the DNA TGTGCCAGCAGCTTCGGACCGATCAATCAGCCCCAGCATTTT.

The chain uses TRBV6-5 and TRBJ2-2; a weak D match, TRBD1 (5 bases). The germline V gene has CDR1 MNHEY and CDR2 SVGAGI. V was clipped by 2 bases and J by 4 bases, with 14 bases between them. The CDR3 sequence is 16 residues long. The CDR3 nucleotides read TGTGCCAGCAGTTACAACTCGGACAAACTCACCGGGGAGCTGTTTTTT. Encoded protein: CASSYNSDKLTGELFF.

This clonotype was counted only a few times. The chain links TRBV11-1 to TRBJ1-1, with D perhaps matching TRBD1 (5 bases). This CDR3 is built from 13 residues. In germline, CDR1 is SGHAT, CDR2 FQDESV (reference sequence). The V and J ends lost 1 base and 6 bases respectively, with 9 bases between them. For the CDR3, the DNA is TGTGCCAGCAGCTTAGTTCCGGGGCCTGAAGCTTTCTTT. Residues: CASSLVPGPEAFF.

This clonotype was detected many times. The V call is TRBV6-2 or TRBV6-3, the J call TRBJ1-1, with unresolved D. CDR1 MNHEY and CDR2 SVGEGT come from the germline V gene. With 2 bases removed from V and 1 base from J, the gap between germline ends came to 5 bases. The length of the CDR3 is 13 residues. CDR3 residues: CASSYPRNTEAFF. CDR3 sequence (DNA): TGTGCCAGCAGTTACCCCAGGAACACTGAAGCTTTCTTT.

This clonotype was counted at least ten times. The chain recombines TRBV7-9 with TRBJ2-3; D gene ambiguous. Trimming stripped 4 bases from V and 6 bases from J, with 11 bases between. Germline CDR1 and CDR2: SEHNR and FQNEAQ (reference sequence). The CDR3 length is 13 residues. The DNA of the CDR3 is TGTGCCAGCAGCTCGGAAGTCCGGGATACGCAGTATTTT. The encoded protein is CASSSEVRDTQYF. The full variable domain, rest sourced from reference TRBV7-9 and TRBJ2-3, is DTGVSQNPRHKITKRGQNVTFRCDPISEHNRLYWYRQTLGQGPEFLTYFQNEAQLEKSRLLSDRFSAERPKGSFSTLEIQRTEQGDSAMYLCASSSEVRDTQYFGPGTRLTVL.

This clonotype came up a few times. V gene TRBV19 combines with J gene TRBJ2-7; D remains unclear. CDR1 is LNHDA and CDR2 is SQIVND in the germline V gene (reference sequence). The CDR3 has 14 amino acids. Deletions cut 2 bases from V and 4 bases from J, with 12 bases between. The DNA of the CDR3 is TGTGCCAGTAGTATAAGAGGACGGTTTTACGAGCAGTACTTC. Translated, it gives CASSIRGRFYEQYF.

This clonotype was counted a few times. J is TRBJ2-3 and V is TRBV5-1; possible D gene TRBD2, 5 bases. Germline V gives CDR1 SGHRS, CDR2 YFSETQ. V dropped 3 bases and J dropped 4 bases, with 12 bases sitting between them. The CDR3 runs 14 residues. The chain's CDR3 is CASSWEMRPDTQYF. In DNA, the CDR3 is TGCGCCAGCAGCTGGGAGATGAGGCCAGATACGCAGTATTTT.